This is a list of T cell receptor beta chains from one sample in a study of shared T cell receptors in the human thymus. Libraries were prepared by immunoSEQ multiplex PCR; TCRdb keeps only in-frame clonotypes and omits some of them. The profile shows approximately 490,000 clones, approximately 80% of them singletons. The same sample was also used in a study of human thymus T cells.

The sample was thymocytes. These TCRs come from a boy younger than two with a congenital heart defect. Each CDR3 is given with its conserved first and last residue. A D gene is named only where the DNA matches it firmly. Size values are once, few and many counts, or a class for expanded clones, and some rows have none.

V gene: TRBV2; D gene: -; J gene: TRBJ1-1; clone size: -; CDR3 protein: CASSEDRTVNTEAFF; CDR3 DNA: TGTGCCAGCAGTGAAGACAGAACAGTGAACACTGAAGCTTTCTTT
V gene: TRBV5-6; D gene: TRBD2; J gene: TRBJ2-1; clone size: -; CDR3 protein: CASSPTSGIIDEQFF; CDR3 DNA: TGTGCCAGCAGCCCGACTAGCGGGATTATCGATGAGCAGTTCTTC
V gene: TRBV5-1; D gene: TRBD1; J gene: TRBJ1-2; clone size: -; CDR3 protein: CASSLVGGGSNYGYTF; CDR3 DNA: TGCGCCAGCAGCTTGGTCGGAGGGGGCAGTAACTATGGCTACACCTTC
V gene: TRBV15; D gene: -; J gene: TRBJ2-7; clone size: -; CDR3 protein: CATSRRGASRPYEQYF; CDR3 DNA: TGTGCCACCAGCCGACGTGGGGCCTCACGTCCTTACGAGCAGTACTTC
V gene: TRBV4-2; D gene: TRBD2; J gene: TRBJ2-7; clone size: once; CDR3 protein: CASSLLDVIAGGYEQYF; CDR3 DNA: TGTGCCAGCAGCCTCCTAGACGTGATAGCGGGGGGCTACGAGCAGTACTTC
V gene: TRBV27; D gene: TRBD2; J gene: TRBJ2-2; clone size: -; CDR3 protein: CASSFPGTSGRAGELFF; CDR3 DNA: TGTGCCAGCAGTTTCCCCGGGACTAGCGGGAGGGCCGGGGAGCTGTTTTTT
V gene: TRBV11-3; D gene: TRBD1; J gene: TRBJ1-4; clone size: -; CDR3 protein: CASSLGARGSNEKLFF; CDR3 DNA: TGTGCCAGCAGCTTAGGGGCCAGGGGGTCTAATGAAAAACTGTTTTTT
V gene: TRBV29-1; D gene: -; J gene: TRBJ1-4; clone size: -; CDR3 protein: CSPPPGGGMLSGEKLFF; CDR3 DNA: TGCAGCCCTCCTCCGGGGGGGGGCATGTTATCGGGTGAAAAACTGTTTTTT
V gene: TRBV19; D gene: TRBD1; J gene: TRBJ1-1; clone size: few; CDR3 protein: CASSIIPRDRGHTEAFF; CDR3 DNA: TGTGCCAGTAGTATAATCCCCCGGGACAGGGGGCACACTGAAGCTTTCTTT
V gene: TRBV6-5; D gene: -; J gene: TRBJ1-5; clone size: once; CDR3 protein: CASSYFAGSQPQHF; CDR3 DNA: TGTGCCAGCAGTTACTTTGCAGGCTCTCAGCCCCAGCATTTT
V gene: TRBV7-8; D gene: TRBD2; J gene: TRBJ2-3; clone size: -; CDR3 protein: CASSPWGTSSGSHTQYF; CDR3 DNA: TGTGCCAGCAGCCCCTGGGGTACGTCTAGCGGGAGCCATACGCAGTATTTT
V gene: TRBV2; D gene: -; J gene: TRBJ2-2; clone size: -; CDR3 protein: CASSPVSEELFF; CDR3 DNA: TGTGCCAGCAGCCCGGTCAGCGAAGAGCTGTTTTTT
V gene: TRBV9; D gene: TRBD2; J gene: TRBJ2-1; clone size: -; CDR3 protein: CASSVGTSSNEQFF; CDR3 DNA: TGTGCCAGCAGCGTGGGGACTAGCAGCAATGAGCAGTTCTTC
V gene: TRBV25-1; D gene: -; J gene: TRBJ2-5; clone size: -; CDR3 protein: CASSGKTGRSGKETQYF; CDR3 DNA: TGTGCCAGCAGTGGCAAGACAGGGAGGTCCGGTAAAGAGACCCAGTACTTC
V gene: TRBV19; D gene: TRBD1; J gene: TRBJ2-7; clone size: -; CDR3 protein: CYGQGALHEQYF; CDR3 DNA: TGTTACGGGCAGGGGGCCCTCCACGAGCAGTACTTC
V gene: TRBV6-5; D gene: TRBD2; J gene: TRBJ2-7; clone size: -; CDR3 protein: CASRVPGSGGGEQYF; CDR3 DNA: TGTGCCAGCAGAGTACCGGGTAGCGGGGGTGGGGAGCAGTACTTC
V gene: TRBV4-1; D gene: -; J gene: TRBJ2-7; clone size: -; CDR3 protein: CASSQDSGTVNF; CDR3 DNA: TGCGCCAGCAGCCAAGATAGCGGGACAGTCAACTTC
V gene: TRBV5-1; D gene: TRBD1; J gene: TRBJ2-7; clone size: -; CDR3 protein: CASSKGQDSYEQYF; CDR3 DNA: TGCGCCAGCAGCAAGGGACAGGACTCCTACGAGCAGTACTTC
V gene: TRBV4-2; D gene: TRBD1; J gene: TRBJ1-4; clone size: -; CDR3 protein: CASSPRGQGDEKLFF; CDR3 DNA: TGTGCCAGCAGCCCCCGCGGACAGGGGGATGAAAAACTGTTTTTT
V gene: TRBV29-1; D gene: -; J gene: TRBJ1-1; clone size: -; CDR3 protein: CSVDWRGAFF; CDR3 DNA: TGCAGCGTTGACTGGAGAGGGGCTTTCTTT
V gene: TRBV27; D gene: TRBD2; J gene: TRBJ2-2; clone size: -; CDR3 protein: CASSLSASGNTGELFF; CDR3 DNA: TGTGCCAGCAGTTTATCGGCTAGCGGGAACACCGGGGAGCTGTTTTTT
V gene: TRBV6-6; D gene: -; J gene: TRBJ1-2; clone size: -; CDR3 protein: CASTEWMASGYGYTF; CDR3 DNA: TGTGCCAGCACGGAATGGATGGCGTCGGGCTATGGCTACACCTTC
V gene: TRBV11-3; D gene: -; J gene: TRBJ1-1; clone size: -; CDR3 protein: CASSLPGTPYEAFF; CDR3 DNA: TGTGCCAGCAGCTTACCTGGGACACCCTATGAAGCTTTCTTT
V gene: TRBV19; D gene: TRBD2; J gene: TRBJ2-1; clone size: -; CDR3 protein: CASSIGSGAYNEQFF; CDR3 DNA: TGTGCCAGTAGTATAGGTAGCGGGGCTTACAATGAGCAGTTCTTC
V gene: TRBV6-5; D gene: TRBD1; J gene: TRBJ2-1; clone size: -; CDR3 protein: CASSFHRGVEQFF; CDR3 DNA: TGTGCCAGCAGTTTCCACAGGGGAGTTGAGCAGTTCTTC
V gene: TRBV19; D gene: -; J gene: TRBJ2-2; clone size: -; CDR3 protein: CASSIIARSGELFF; CDR3 DNA: TGTGCCAGTAGTATCATCGCTAGGTCCGGGGAGCTGTTTTTT
V gene: TRBV6-1; D gene: TRBD1; J gene: TRBJ1-2; clone size: once; CDR3 protein: CASSTGTGGDYGYTF; CDR3 DNA: TGTGCCAGCAGTACCGGGACAGGGGGGGATTATGGCTACACCTTC
V gene: TRBV18; D gene: TRBD2; J gene: TRBJ2-7; clone size: -; CDR3 protein: CASSPPGKWASGAYEQYF; CDR3 DNA: TGTGCCAGCTCACCACCGGGAAAATGGGCTAGCGGAGCCTACGAGCAGTACTTC
V gene: TRBV11-2; D gene: -; J gene: TRBJ2-7; clone size: few; CDR3 protein: CASSLGGRPHRYEQYF; CDR3 DNA: TGTGCCAGCAGCCTCGGTGGGCGCCCACACAGGTACGAGCAGTACTTC
V gene: TRBV7-6; D gene: TRBD1; J gene: TRBJ2-1; clone size: -; CDR3 protein: CASSWTGRSYNEQFF; CDR3 DNA: TGTGCCAGCAGCTGGACAGGCCGTTCCTACAATGAGCAGTTCTTC
V gene: TRBV27; D gene: -; J gene: TRBJ2-3; clone size: -; CDR3 protein: CASSPRRDTQYF; CDR3 DNA: TGTGCCAGCAGTCCCCGCAGGGATACGCAGTATTTT
V gene: TRBV7-2; D gene: -; J gene: TRBJ2-3; clone size: -; CDR3 protein: CASSPPDLGSTDTQYF; CDR3 DNA: TGTGCCAGCAGCCCCCCTGACCTAGGATCGACAGATACGCAGTATTTT
V gene: TRBV12-2; D gene: -; J gene: TRBJ2-7; clone size: -; CDR3 protein: CASRPGTSGRATYEQYF; CDR3 DNA: TGTGCAAGTCGCCCGGGGACTAGCGGGAGGGCCACCTACGAGCAGTACTTC
V gene: TRBV9; D gene: -; J gene: TRBJ2-3; clone size: -; CDR3 protein: CASAKGGVTDTQYF; CDR3 DNA: TGTGCCAGCGCCAAAGGGGGAGTCACAGATACGCAGTATTTT
V gene: TRBV7-2; D gene: -; J gene: TRBJ2-3; clone size: -; CDR3 protein: CASSLDGGRSSTDTQYF; CDR3 DNA: TGTGCCAGCAGCTTAGATGGAGGTAGGAGTAGCACAGATACGCAGTATTTT
V gene: TRBV4-3; D gene: TRBD2; J gene: TRBJ2-1; clone size: -; CDR3 protein: CASSQGTSGNYEQFF; CDR3 DNA: TGCGCCAGCAGCCAGGGGACTAGCGGGAACTATGAGCAGTTCTTC
V gene: TRBV28; D gene: -; J gene: TRBJ2-5; clone size: -; CDR3 protein: CASSLSRVGETQYF; CDR3 DNA: TGTGCCAGCAGTTTATCCCGGGTAGGAGAGACCCAGTACTTC
V gene: TRBV5-5; D gene: -; J gene: TRBJ1-1; clone size: -; CDR3 protein: CASSRGRGWDEAFF; CDR3 DNA: TGTGCCAGCAGCCGGGGTAGGGGGTGGGACGAAGCTTTCTTT
V gene: TRBV19; D gene: TRBD2; J gene: TRBJ2-4; clone size: -; CDR3 protein: CASSPLAVAKNIQYF; CDR3 DNA: TGTGCCAGTAGTCCGCTAGCGGTAGCCAAAAACATTCAGTACTTC
V gene: TRBV28; D gene: -; J gene: TRBJ2-4; clone size: -; CDR3 protein: CASSLWEGGKAKNIQYF; CDR3 DNA: TGTGCCAGCAGTTTATGGGAGGGGGGGAAAGCCAAAAACATTCAGTACTTC
V gene: TRBV6-1; D gene: TRBD2; J gene: TRBJ2-5; clone size: -; CDR3 protein: CASSELRGAQETQYF; CDR3 DNA: TGTGCCAGCAGTGAATTGCGGGGGGCCCAAGAGACCCAGTACTTC
V gene: TRBV27; D gene: -; J gene: TRBJ1-1; clone size: -; CDR3 protein: CASRCGDTEAFF; CDR3 DNA: TGTGCCAGCAGGTGCGGGGACACTGAAGCTTTCTTT
V gene: TRBV5-6; D gene: TRBD1; J gene: TRBJ1-4; clone size: -; CDR3 protein: CASTKGQGVATNEKLFF; CDR3 DNA: TGTGCCAGCACCAAGGGACAGGGGGTGGCAACTAATGAAAAACTGTTTTTT
V gene: TRBV12-5; D gene: TRBD2; J gene: TRBJ2-1; clone size: once; CDR3 protein: CASGSSGRAEDEQFF; CDR3 DNA: TGTGCTAGTGGCTCCAGCGGGAGGGCCGAGGATGAGCAGTTCTTC
V gene: TRBV11-2; D gene: TRBD2; J gene: TRBJ2-7; clone size: -; CDR3 protein: CASSLHPGGYEQYF; CDR3 DNA: TGTGCCAGCAGCCTCCACCCGGGAGGGTACGAGCAGTACTTC
V gene: TRBV15; D gene: TRBD1; J gene: TRBJ2-7; clone size: -; CDR3 protein: CATSPRGGQVSYEQYF; CDR3 DNA: TGTGCCACCAGCCCTCGAGGAGGACAGGTCTCCTACGAGCAGTACTTC
V gene: TRBV27; D gene: TRBD1; J gene: TRBJ2-7; clone size: -; CDR3 protein: CASSRIDRAYEQYF; CDR3 DNA: TGTGCCAGCAGTCGGATTGACAGGGCCTACGAGCAGTACTTC
V gene: TRBV7-2; D gene: TRBD1; J gene: TRBJ2-5; clone size: -; CDR3 protein: CASSQGVQGEGIETQYF; CDR3 DNA: TGTGCCAGCAGCCAAGGGGTACAGGGGGAAGGAATAGAGACCCAGTACTTC
V gene: TRBV25-1; D gene: TRBD1; J gene: TRBJ2-3; clone size: -; CDR3 protein: CASSVSRQGALSDTQYF; CDR3 DNA: TGTGCCAGCAGTGTATCCCGACAGGGGGCTTTATCCGATACGCAGTATTTT
V gene: TRBV29-1; D gene: TRBD2; J gene: TRBJ2-7; clone size: -; CDR3 protein: CSVRSRDAGASGRTDYEQYF; CDR3 DNA: TGCAGCGTACGAAGCCGGGACGCAGGGGCTAGCGGGAGGACAGACTACGAGCAGTACTTC
V gene: TRBV14; D gene: TRBD1; J gene: TRBJ2-7; clone size: once; CDR3 protein: CASSPRTGGLDEQYF; CDR3 DNA: TGTGCCAGCAGCCCCCGGACAGGGGGCCTCGACGAGCAGTACTTC
V gene: TRBV5-1; D gene: TRBD2; J gene: TRBJ2-5; clone size: -; CDR3 protein: CASSEPGTSGQETQYF; CDR3 DNA: TGCGCCAGCAGCGAACCCGGGACTAGCGGGCAAGAGACCCAGTACTTC